The clone carrying this T cell receptor (beta chain) showed up many times. What it binds is unknown. The read is 3 residues too short to cover the CDR3 end, so that end is filled in from the germline J gene. Data came from immunoSEQ multiplex PCR; TCRdb stores just in-frame clones and leaves some out. The sample yields roughly 48,000 clones, without any singletons. This record comes from a study of T cell clonality in common variable immunodeficiency. The ends were cut back, 4 bases at V and 4 bases at J, with 10 bases in the middle. There are 13 residues in the CDR3. Germline CDR1 reads KGHSH; CDR2 reads LQKENI. Study-wide results and caveats: Compared with healthy controls, CVID subjects showed increased TCRbeta clonality, mostly in about a third. In common variable immunodeficiency, TCR beta chains reportedly carried fewer deletions and N-nucleotide insertions. CVID subjects shared fewer TCRbeta clones than healthy controls did.

This receptor was obtained from a person between 18 and 75 years old in good health. The chain has TRBV18 and TRBJ1-1; possible D gene TRBD1, 6 bases. Sequencing was performed on peripheral blood mononuclear cells. The DNA read from the CDR3 is TGTGCCAGCTCACGCACAGGGTCCACTGAA. Amino acids: CASSRTGSTE. The entire CDR3 is CASSRTGSTEAFF.